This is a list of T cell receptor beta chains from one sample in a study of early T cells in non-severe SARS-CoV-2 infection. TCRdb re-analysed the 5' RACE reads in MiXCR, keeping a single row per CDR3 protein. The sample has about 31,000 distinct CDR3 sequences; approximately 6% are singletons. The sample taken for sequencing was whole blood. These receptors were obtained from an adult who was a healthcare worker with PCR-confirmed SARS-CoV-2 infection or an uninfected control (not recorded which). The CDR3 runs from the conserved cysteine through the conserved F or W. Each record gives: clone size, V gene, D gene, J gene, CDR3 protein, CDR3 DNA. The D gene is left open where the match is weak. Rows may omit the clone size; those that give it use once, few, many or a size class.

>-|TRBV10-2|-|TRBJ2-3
CASIRGSTDTQYF
TGCGCCAGCATTAGGGGAAGCACAGATACGCAGTATTTT
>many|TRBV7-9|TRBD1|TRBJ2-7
CASSSQPGQGTPLYF
TGTGCCAGCAGCTCACAGCCGGGACAGGGGACCCCACTGTACTTC
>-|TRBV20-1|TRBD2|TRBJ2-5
CSFSGLAGVGTQYF
TGCAGCTTCTCGGGACTAGCGGGAGTTGGGACCCAGTACTTC
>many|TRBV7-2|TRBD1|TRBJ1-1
CASRGQGNPEAFF
TGTGCCAGCAGGGGACAGGGAAATCCTGAAGCTTTCTTT
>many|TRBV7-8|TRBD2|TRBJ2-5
CASSLSGTSGRARQETQYF
TGTGCCAGCAGCTTAAGCGGGACTAGCGGGAGGGCCAGGCAAGAGACCCAGTACTTC
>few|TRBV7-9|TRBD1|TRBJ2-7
CASSFYGTGGTSYEQYF
TGTGCCAGCAGCTTTTACGGGACAGGGGGGACCTCCTACGAGCAGTACTTC
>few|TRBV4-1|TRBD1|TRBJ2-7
CASSQRDRAYEQYF
TGCGCCAGCAGCCAACGGGACAGAGCCTACGAGCAGTACTTC
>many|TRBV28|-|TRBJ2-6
CASSVQVAGANVLTF
TGTGCCAGCAGTGTACAGGTGGCTGGGGCCAACGTCCTGACTTTC
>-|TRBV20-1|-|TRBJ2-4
CSARGGGGLKNIQYF
TGCAGTGCTAGAGGGGGAGGGGGCCTGAAAAACATTCAGTACTTC
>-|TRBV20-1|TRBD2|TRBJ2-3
CSAWGTSGRGTDTQYF
TGCAGTGCTTGGGGGACTAGCGGGAGAGGCACAGATACGCAGTATTTT
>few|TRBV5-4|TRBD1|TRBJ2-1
CASSWTGSGNEQFF
TGTGCCAGCAGCTGGACAGGGAGTGGCAATGAGCAGTTCTTC
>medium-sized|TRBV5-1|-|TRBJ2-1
CASHVGPTPNEQFF
TGCGCCTCCCATGTGGGCCCGACACCCAATGAGCAGTTCTTC
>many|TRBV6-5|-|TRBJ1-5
CASSYSGGTNQPQHF
TGTGCCAGCAGTTACTCAGGAGGGACCAATCAGCCCCAGCATTTT
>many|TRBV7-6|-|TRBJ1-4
CASSLATPRSPKQGRTTNEKLFF
TGTGCCAGCAGCTTAGCTACCCCTAGGTCCCCCAAACAGGGCCGTACAACTAATGAAAAACTGTTTTTT
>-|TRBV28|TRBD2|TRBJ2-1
CASSSTSGYPHNEQFF
TGTGCCAGCAGCAGCACTAGCGGGTATCCCCACAATGAGCAGTTCTTC
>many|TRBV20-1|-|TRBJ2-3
CSAHKVDRSTDTQYF
TGCAGTGCCCATAAGGTAGACAGAAGCACAGATACGCAGTATTTT
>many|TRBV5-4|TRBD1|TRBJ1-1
CASSLGVRGTNTEAFF
TGTGCCAGCAGCTTGGGGGTCAGGGGGACGAACACTGAAGCTTTCTTT
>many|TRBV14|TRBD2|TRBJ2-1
CASSPVGSGSGEQFF
TGTGCCAGCAGTCCAGTGGGTAGCGGGAGTGGTGAGCAGTTCTTC
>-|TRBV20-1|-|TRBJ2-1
CSAGARDEQFF
TGCAGTGCTGGGGCTCGTGATGAGCAGTTCTTC
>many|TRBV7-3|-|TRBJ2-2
CASSLNGGQSSNTGELFF
TGTGCCAGCAGCTTAAACGGAGGACAGTCCTCGAACACCGGGGAGCTGTTTTTT
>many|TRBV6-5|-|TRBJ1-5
CASLAGRNQPQHF
TGTGCCAGCCTGGCAGGGAGAAACCAGCCCCAGCATTTT
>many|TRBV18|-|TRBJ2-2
CASSVVTTGELFF
TGTGCCAGCTCAGTGGTTACCACCGGGGAGCTGTTTTTT
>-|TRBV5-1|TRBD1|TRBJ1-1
CASSLPGQGRNAFF
TGCGCCAGCAGCTTACCGGGACAGGGGAGGAATGCTTTCTTT
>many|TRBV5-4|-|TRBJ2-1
CASSPGGPGGNEQFF
TGTGCCAGCAGCCCAGGGGGACCGGGAGGGAATGAGCAGTTCTTC
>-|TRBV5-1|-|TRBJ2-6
CASSRLEAGANVLTF
TGCGCCAGCAGCCGGTTAGAAGCTGGGGCCAACGTCCTGACTTTC
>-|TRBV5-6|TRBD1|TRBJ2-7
CASSLTGVVYEQYF
TGTGCCAGCAGCTTGACAGGGGTCGTGTACGAGCAGTACTTC
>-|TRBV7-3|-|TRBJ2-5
CASSLSGPRGTQYF
TGTGCCAGCAGCTTAAGTGGGCCCCGCGGGACCCAGTACTTC
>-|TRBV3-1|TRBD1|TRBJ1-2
CASSQAPGTGNGYTF
TGTGCCAGCAGCCAAGCCCCCGGGACAGGGAATGGCTACACCTTC
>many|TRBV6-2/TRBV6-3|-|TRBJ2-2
CASSRGRVAGELFF
TGTGCCAGCAGTAGGGGGAGGGTCGCCGGGGAGCTGTTTTTT
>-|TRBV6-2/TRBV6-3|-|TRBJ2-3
CASSYSPRSPTDTQYF
TGTGCCAGCAGTTACTCCCCTCGGAGCCCCACAGATACGCAGTATTTT
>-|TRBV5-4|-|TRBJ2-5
CASSDIQETQYF
TGTGCCAGCAGTGACATTCAAGAGACCCAGTACTTC
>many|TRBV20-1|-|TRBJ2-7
CSAPGERRTGEQYF
TGCAGTGCTCCAGGGGAACGAAGAACTGGCGAGCAGTACTTC
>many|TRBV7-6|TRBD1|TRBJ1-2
CASSHGQGMWVDGYTF
TGTGCCAGCAGCCACGGACAGGGGATGTGGGTCGATGGCTACACCTTC
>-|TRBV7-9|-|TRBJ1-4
CASSRTNEKLFF
TGTGCCAGCAGTCGAACTAATGAAAAACTGTTTTTT
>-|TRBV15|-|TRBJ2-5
CATSRQDQETQYF
TGTGCCACCAGCCGACAGGATCAAGAGACCCAGTACTTC